This paragraph reports one T cell receptor beta chain. This clone was seen a single time. Its antigen is still unknown. No clone much larger than this one lies a single base away; base qualities are absent. The treatment or condition label on this specimen signifies: roughly 20 received Ad26.COV2.S at low or high dose, single or two shots; roughly five received placebo; per-sample allocation not given. For vaccine and placebo recipients, the sequenced repertoires came from samples collected on day 63 after the first injection. Cohort 1b enrolled 20 to 30 adults aged 18-55 years at a single site in Boston, USA, between 29 July and 7 August 2020. Ad26.COV2.S was a replication-incompetent adenovirus type 26 vector expressing a prefusion-stabilized SARS-CoV-2 spike protein from the original Wuhan strain. Reading from cysteine to phenylalanine, the CDR3 counts 14 amino acids. Kept here is only the CDR3 DNA, which spans 42 bases and is read in frame from base 1. CDR1 and CDR2 were assigned from the germline V gene as SNHLY and FYNNEI. A distance of 11 bases separates the germline ends of V and J, which lose 2 bases and 6 bases respectively.

TCRbeta CDR3 regions were sequenced with the immunoSEQ Assay. After extraction, genomic DNA underwent amplification by bias-controlled multiplex PCR, followed by high-throughput sequencing. For the original study's pipeline: To quantify the absolute abundance of each unique TCRbeta CDR3 region, sequences were collapsed and filtered. T cell fraction was estimated by normalizing TCRbeta template counts to usable DNA, which was measured by amplifying reference genes present in all nucleated cells. Repertoire TCRs were annotated as SARS-CoV-2-specific by exact matching of V gene, CDR3 amino acid sequence and J gene to a known reactive TCR set. The reference SARS-CoV-2 TCR set was obtained from MIRA and was filtered for enrichment in COVID-19-positive ImmuneCODE repertoires, whereby public or cross-reactive TCRs were removed. Using the MIRA antigens, annotated TCRs were further analysed by specific ORF or by position within an ORF. Breadth was defined as the number of annotated unique rearrangements divided by the total number of unique productive rearrangements, and depth was defined as the summed frequency of the annotated unique rearrangements. Two-sided Wilcoxon rank-sum tests were applied when comparing TCR breadth between groups. This is the immuneACCESS table as TCRdb keeps it, with only in-frame sequences that have V and J called. A part of the clones is gone; compared with another copy, unresolved V genes explain less than half, and the rest is unexplained. D and trimming come from the DNA, and the V and J calls and clone size come from that table. Recorded for this sample are about 350,000 clones; roughly 85% of them occurred a single time. Less than 4% of the sample goes to the ten largest clones.

These data originate in a study of Ad26.COV2.S vaccination and SARS-CoV-2 variants (dated by TCRdb to the early 2020s). Background on the whole study: Donors in the vaccine arm were drawn from COV1001, a phase I-IIa trial of Ad26.COV2.S in healthy adults that was multicentre, randomized, double-blind and placebo-controlled. Ad26.COV2.S was administered intramuscularly at a dose of 5x10^10 or 1x10^11 viral particles, either as one shot or as two shots given 56 days apart. TCRbeta repertoire sequencing was used to assess the specificity and breadth of SARS-CoV-2-reactive T cell receptors after Ad26.COV2.S vaccination. A total of 32 samples were included in the TCR-sequenced set, comprising around 19 Ad26.COV2.S vaccine recipients, 5 placebo recipients and 8 SARS-CoV-2 convalescent individuals. Participants in the trial were split at random into five groups of five each, receiving low-dose or high-dose Ad26.COV2.S once or twice, or else placebo on both occasions. Throughout the experiments and outcome assessment, investigators stayed blinded to trial group allocation. What the research found in general, with its limitations: Vaccine and placebo recipients had comparable non-spike TCR breadth, which fits with the vaccine containing only spike. The authors noted that total T cell responses may have been underestimated by the TCR breadth and depth analyses. Comparing responses between vaccine doses or regimens was not something the study was powered to do. Higher spike-specific TCR breadth was observed in Ad26.COV2.S recipients than in placebo recipients (P = 0.0014). After vaccination, substantial breadth of spike-specific CD8+ and CD4+ T cell responses was reported.

The material was peripheral blood, obtained in a trial of Ad26.COV2.S vaccine versus placebo. The receptor was derived from a person between 18 and 59 years old who received the Ad26.COV2.S COVID-19 vaccine or a placebo. The rearranged segments are TRBV2 and TRBJ1-5; the D gene is not confidently resolved. The CDR3 protein sequence reads: CASSENVGSQPQHF. The DNA sequence is as follows: TGTGCCAGCAGTGAAAATGTAGGGAGTCAGCCCCAGCATTTT.